The 6 T cell receptor beta chains presented below share a single source sample, sequenced in a study of T-cell reconstitution after alpha-beta-depleted transplantation in children. Library preparation (for TCRbeta) was performed with unique molecular identifiers. TCRdb independently ran MiXCR on the PCR reads; one entry per CDR3 protein. The repertoire holds over 200,000 distinct CDR3 sequences, with under 13% as singletons. Specimen: PBMCs, collected before TCRalphabeta/CD19-depleted stem cell transplant. The receptors come from a child under two years old with acute myeloid leukemia, due to receive a stem cell transplant.

This clonotype was recorded at least ten times. The rearrangement uses TRBV5-4 and TRBJ2-1, with 9 bases matching TRBD1. The CDR3 is made up of 15 amino acids. The V and J ends lost 3 bases and 4 bases, in that order; junction bases with no gene match: 5. The germline V gene encodes CDR1 SGHNT and CDR2 YYREEE (reference sequence). In DNA, the CDR3 is TGTGCCAGCAGCTGGGACAGGGCGCCGTACAATGAGCAGTTCTTC. It translates to CASSWDRAPYNEQFF.

This clonotype was seen repeatedly, ten times or more. The rearrangement uses TRBV7-6 and TRBJ1-1, with no clear D. CDR1 and CDR2 from the germline V gene are SGHVS and FNYEAQ. CDR3 length: 13 amino acids. The V and J ends lost 8 bases and 1 base respectively, with 11 bases between them. The DNA for the CDR3 is TGTGCCAGCCTGGCAGGCCGGAACACTGAAGCTTTCTTT. Translating gives CASLAGRNTEAFF.

This clonotype appeared many times. The chain is built from TRBV7-2 and TRBJ2-7; unclear D gene. Trimming left V 5 bases short and J 1 base short, with 18 bases between. The CDR3 loop spans 16 amino acids. Germline V gives CDR1 SGHTA, CDR2 FQGNSA. CDR3 sequence reads: CASSPDRVRASYEQYF. CDR3 DNA sequence: TGTGCCAGCAGCCCAGATCGTGTCCGAGCATCCTACGAGCAGTACTTC. Supplemented by reference TRBV7-2 and TRBJ2-7, the full variable domain reads GAGVSQSPSNKVTEKGKDVELRCDPISGHTALYWYRQSLGQGLEFLIYFQGNSAPDKSGLPSDRFSAERTGGSVSTLTIQRTQQEDSAVYLCASSPDRVRASYEQYFGPGTRLTVT.

A few counts support this clonotype. The chain combines TRBV20-1 with TRBJ2-1, with 12 bases matching TRBD2. Germline CDR1 is DFQATT and CDR2 is SNEGSKA (reference sequence). The V gene end was trimmed by 3 bases and the J gene end by 6 bases; junction bases not matched to a gene: 6. This CDR3 comprises 15 residues. Written as DNA, the CDR3 is TGCAGTGCTAGGGGGGGGACTAGCGGGTCCAATGAGCAGTTCTTC. Translating it yields CSARGGTSGSNEQFF.

This clonotype was counted at least ten times. The chain combines TRBV5-1 with TRBJ1-1; TRBD1 matches 8 bases. The V gene's germline CDR1 is SGHRS and CDR2 YFSETQ. The CDR3 contains 14 residues. With V trimmed by 3 bases and J by 6 bases, 7 bases remained unmatched. The CDR3 bases are TGCGCCAGCAGCTCGACAGGGGATGACGCTGAAGCTTTCTTT. Translating gives CASSSTGDDAEAFF.

This clonotype was detected only once. A much larger clone is a single base away; this may be a read error. The CDR3 protein is CPTSRDNTEAFF. The CDR3, as DNA: TGTCCCACCAGCAGGGATAACACTGAAGCTTTCTTT. The chain combines TRBV15 with TRBJ1-1, with a possible D match to TRBD1 (5 bases). This CDR3 has 12 amino acids. Per germline, CDR1 LNHNV and CDR2 YYDKDF (reference sequence).